Detailed here is one TCR beta chain. Its antigen is unknown. The data derive from a study of cytomegalovirus exposure and HLA in healthy donors. Study observations and caveats: In an earlier analysis, about 90% or about 30%: the productive usage of most TCR beta V segments. Presence/absence analyses assumed roughly uniform sequencing depth across donors.

The V end lost 1 base, the J end lost 2 bases, and 11 bases lay between the germline ends. CDR1 and CDR2 from the germline V gene are SGHTA and FQGNSA. This CDR3 region has 15 residues. All the people who gave samples were healthy bone marrow donors. Use of 60 Vbeta and 13 Jbeta primers characterized the PCR. TCRdb's copy holds only in-frame clones and misses some; the assay was immunoSEQ multiplex PCR. Here the sample spans approximately 100,000 clones, roughly four fifths being singletons. The rearrangement joins TRBV7-2 to TRBJ2-5, with D possibly TRBD1 on 6 matching bases. The source of this sequence is a male donor in good health and CMV-seropositive. The sample comprised PBMCs. The CDR3 reads CASSLVGADQETQYF. CDR3 sequence (DNA): TGTGCCAGCAGCTTAGTGGGGGCAGATCAAGAGACCCAGTACTTC.